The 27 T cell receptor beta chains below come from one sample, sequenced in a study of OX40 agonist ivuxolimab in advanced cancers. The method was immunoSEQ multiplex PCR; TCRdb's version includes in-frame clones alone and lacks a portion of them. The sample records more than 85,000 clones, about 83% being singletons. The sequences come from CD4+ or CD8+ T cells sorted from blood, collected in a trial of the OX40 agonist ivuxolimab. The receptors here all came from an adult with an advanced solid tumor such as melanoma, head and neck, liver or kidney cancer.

CDR3 nucleotides: TGTGCCAGCAGCGCCGGGACTAGCCCGAGCACAGATACGCAGTATTTT. Protein product: CASSAGTSPSTDTQYF. The V gene is TRBV9, the J gene TRBJ2-3, with TRBD2 identical over 9 bases. After removal of 3 bases from V and 0 bases from J, the junction contained 5 bases not matched to a gene. The CDR3 contains 16 residues. The germline V gene has CDR1 SGDLS and CDR2 YYNGEE.

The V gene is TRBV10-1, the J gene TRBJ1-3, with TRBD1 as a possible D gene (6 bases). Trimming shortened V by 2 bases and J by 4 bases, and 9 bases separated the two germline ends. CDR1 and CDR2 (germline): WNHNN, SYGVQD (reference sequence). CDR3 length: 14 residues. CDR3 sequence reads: CASSEGGLGNTIYF. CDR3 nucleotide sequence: TGCGCCAGCAGTGAGGGGGGCCTAGGAAACACCATATATTTT.

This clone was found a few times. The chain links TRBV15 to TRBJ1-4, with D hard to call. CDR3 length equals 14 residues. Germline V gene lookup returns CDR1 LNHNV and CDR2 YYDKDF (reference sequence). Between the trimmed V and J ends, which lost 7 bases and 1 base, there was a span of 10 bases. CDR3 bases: TGTGCCACCAAGACCGGGGAAACTAATGAAAAACTGTTTTTT. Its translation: CATKTGETNEKLFF.

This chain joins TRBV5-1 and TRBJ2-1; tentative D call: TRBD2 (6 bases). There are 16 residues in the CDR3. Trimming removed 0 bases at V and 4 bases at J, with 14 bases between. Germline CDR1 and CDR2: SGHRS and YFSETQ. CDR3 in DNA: TGCGCCAGCAGCTTGGGGGCGGGGACTTTGTACAATGAGCAGTTCTTC. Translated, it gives CASSLGAGTLYNEQFF.

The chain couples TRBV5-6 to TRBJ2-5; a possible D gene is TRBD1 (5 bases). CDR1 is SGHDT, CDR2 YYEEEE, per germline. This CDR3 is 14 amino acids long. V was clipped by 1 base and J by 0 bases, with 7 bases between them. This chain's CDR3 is CASSLSGYQETQYF. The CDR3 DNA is TGTGCCAGCAGCTTGTCAGGGTACCAAGAGACCCAGTACTTC.

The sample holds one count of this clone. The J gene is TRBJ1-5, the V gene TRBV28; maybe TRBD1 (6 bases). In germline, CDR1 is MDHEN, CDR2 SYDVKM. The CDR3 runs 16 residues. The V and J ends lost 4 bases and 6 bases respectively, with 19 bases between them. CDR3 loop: CASSSLRTAGGQPQHF. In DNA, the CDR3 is TGTGCCAGCAGTTCTCTACGGACAGCGGGGGGTCAGCCCCAGCATTTT.

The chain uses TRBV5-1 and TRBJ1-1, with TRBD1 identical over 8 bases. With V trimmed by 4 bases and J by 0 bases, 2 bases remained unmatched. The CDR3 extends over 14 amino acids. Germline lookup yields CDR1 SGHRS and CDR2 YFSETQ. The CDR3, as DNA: TGCGCCAGCAGCAAGGGACAGGTGAACACTGAAGCTTTCTTT. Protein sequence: CASSKGQVNTEAFF.

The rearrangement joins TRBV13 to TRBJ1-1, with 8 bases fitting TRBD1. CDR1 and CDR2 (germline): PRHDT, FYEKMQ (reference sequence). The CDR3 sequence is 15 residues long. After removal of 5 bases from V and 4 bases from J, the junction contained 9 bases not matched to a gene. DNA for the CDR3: TGTGCCAGCAGCGCCACGACAGGGGCGCTCACTGAAGCTTTCTTT. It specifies CASSATTGALTEAFF. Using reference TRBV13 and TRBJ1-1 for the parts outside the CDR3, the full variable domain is AAGVIQSPRHLIKEKRETATLKCYPIPRHDTVYWYQQGPGQDPQFLISFYEKMQSDKGSIPDRFSAQQFSDYHSELNMSSLELGDSALYFCASSATTGALTEAFFGQGTRLTVV.

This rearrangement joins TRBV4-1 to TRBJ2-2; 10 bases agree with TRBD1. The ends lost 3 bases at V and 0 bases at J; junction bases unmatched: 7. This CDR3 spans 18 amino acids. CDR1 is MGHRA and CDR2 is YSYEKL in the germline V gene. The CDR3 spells CASSQRTTGGANTGELFF. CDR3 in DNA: TGCGCCAGCAGCCAGCGCACGACAGGGGGCGCGAACACCGGGGAGCTGTTTTTT.

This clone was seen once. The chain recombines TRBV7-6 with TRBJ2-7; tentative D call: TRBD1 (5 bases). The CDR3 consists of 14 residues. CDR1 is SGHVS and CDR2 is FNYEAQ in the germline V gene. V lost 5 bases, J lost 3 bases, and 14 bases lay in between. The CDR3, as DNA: TGTGCCAGCAGCCAGCAGGGCAGCTACTACGAGCAGTACTTC. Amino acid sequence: CASSQQGSYYEQYF.

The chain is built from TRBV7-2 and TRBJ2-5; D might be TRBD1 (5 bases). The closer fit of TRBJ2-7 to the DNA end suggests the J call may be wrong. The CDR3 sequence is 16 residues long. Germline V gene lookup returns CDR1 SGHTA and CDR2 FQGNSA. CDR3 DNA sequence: TGTGCCAGCAGTAGAATAGGGGCTGAGGATTACTACGAGCAGTACTTC. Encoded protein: CASSRIGAEDYYEQYF.

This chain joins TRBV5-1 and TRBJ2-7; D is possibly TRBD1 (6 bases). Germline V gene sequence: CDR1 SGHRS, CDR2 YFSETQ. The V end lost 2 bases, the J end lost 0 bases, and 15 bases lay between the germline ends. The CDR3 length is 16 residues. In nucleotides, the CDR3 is TGCGCCAGCAGCTTAATAAAGACAGGAGCCTCCTACGAGCAGTACTTC. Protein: CASSLIKTGASYEQYF.

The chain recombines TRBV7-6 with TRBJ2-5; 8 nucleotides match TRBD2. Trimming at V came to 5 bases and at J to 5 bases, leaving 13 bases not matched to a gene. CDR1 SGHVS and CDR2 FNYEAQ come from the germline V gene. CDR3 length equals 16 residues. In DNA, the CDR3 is TGTGCCAGCAGCGCAGAAGGGGGACTAGTAGCGGAGACCCAGTACTTC. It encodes CASSAEGGLVAETQYF.

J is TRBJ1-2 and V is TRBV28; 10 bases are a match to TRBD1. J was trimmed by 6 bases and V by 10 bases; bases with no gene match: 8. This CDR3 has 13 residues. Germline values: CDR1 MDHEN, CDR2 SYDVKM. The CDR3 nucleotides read TGTGCCAATTTCGACAGGGGGCATGATGGCTACACCTTC. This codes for CANFDRGHDGYTF.

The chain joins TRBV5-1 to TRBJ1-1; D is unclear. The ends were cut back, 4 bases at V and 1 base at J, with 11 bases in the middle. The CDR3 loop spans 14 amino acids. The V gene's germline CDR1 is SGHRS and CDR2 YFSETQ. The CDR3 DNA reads TGCGCCAGCAGCCCTCGGATGGGGAACACTGAAGCTTTCTTT. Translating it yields CASSPRMGNTEAFF.

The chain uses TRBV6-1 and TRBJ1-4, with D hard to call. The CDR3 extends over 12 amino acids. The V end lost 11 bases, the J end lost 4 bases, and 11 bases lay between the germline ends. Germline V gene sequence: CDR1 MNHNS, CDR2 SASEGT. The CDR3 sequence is CAVNAINEKLFF. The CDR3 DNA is TGTGCCGTTAATGCGATTAATGAAAAACTGTTTTTT.

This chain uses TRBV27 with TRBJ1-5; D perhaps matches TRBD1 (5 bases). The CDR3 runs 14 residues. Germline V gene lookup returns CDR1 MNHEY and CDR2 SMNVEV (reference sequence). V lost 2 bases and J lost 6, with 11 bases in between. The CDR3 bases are TGTGCCAGCAGTTTAAGGGGCGGTAGTCAGCCCCAGCATTTT. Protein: CASSLRGGSQPQHF.

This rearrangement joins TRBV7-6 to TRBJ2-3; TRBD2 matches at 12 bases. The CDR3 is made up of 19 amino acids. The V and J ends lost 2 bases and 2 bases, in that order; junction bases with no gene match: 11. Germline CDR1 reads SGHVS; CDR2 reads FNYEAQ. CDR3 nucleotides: TGTGCCAGCAGCTTATTTCCGACTAGCGGGGGAATGGTCACAGATACGCAGTATTTT. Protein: CASSLFPTSGGMVTDTQYF.

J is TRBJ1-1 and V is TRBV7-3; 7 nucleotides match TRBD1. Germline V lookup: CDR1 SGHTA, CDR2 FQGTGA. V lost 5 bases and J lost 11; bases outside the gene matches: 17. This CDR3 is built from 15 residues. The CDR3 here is CASSRFTLQTGYAFF. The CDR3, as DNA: TGTGCCAGCAGCCGATTTACTCTTCAGACAGGGTACGCTTTCTTT.

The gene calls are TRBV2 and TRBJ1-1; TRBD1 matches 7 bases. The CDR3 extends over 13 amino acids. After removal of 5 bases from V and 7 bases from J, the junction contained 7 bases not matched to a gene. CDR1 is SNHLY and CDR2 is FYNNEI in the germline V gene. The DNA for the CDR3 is TGTGCCAGCAGTAGACAGGGAGGGGGTGAAGCTTTCTTT. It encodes CASSRQGGGEAFF.

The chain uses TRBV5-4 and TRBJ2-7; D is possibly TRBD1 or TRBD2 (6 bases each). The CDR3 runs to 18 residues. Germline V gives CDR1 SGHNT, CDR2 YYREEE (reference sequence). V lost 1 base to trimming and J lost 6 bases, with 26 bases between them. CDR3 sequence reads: CASSLLSGGPRRVGEQYF. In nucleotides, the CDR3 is TGTGCCAGCAGCTTGCTTAGTGGGGGGCCTCGGAGGGTGGGCGAGCAGTACTTC.

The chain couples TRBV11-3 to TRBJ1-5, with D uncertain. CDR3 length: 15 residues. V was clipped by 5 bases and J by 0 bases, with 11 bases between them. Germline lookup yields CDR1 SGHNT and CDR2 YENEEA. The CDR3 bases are TGTGCCAGCAGCAGGAGGGATTTTAGCAATCAGCCCCAGCATTTT. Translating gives CASSRRDFSNQPQHF. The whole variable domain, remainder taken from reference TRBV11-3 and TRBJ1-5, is EAGVVQSPRYKIIEKKQPVAFWCNPISGHNTLYWYLQNLGQGPELLIRYENEEAVDDSQLPKDRFSAERLKGVDSTLKIQPAELGDSAVYLCASSRRDFSNQPQHFGDGTRLSIL.

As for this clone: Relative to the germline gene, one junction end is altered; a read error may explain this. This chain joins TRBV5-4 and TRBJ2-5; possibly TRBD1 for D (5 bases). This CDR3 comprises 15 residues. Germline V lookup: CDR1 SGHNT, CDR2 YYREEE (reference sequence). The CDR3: CASSQDAAGRETQYF. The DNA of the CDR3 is TGCGCCAGCAGCCAAGACGCGGCAGGGCGAGAGACCCAGTACTTC.

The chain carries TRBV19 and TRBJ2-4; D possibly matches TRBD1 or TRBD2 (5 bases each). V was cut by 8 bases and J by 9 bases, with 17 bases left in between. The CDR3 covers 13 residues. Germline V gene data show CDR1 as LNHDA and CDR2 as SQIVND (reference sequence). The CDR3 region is CASLGVYGSIQYF. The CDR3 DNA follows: TGTGCCAGTCTGGGGGTCTATGGAAGCATTCAGTACTTC.

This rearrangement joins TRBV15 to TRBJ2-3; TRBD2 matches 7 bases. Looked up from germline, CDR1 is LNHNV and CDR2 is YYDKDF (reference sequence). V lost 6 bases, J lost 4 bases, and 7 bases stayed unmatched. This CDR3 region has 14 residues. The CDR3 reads CATRTSGGADTQYF. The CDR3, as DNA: TGTGCCACCAGGACTAGTGGGGGGGCAGATACGCAGTATTTT.

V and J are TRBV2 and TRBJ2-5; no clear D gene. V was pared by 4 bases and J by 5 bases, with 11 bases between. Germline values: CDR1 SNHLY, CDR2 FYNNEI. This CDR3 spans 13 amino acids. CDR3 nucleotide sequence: TGTGCCAGCAGTGTTCTTATGGGGGAGACCCAGTACTTC. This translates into CASSVLMGETQYF.

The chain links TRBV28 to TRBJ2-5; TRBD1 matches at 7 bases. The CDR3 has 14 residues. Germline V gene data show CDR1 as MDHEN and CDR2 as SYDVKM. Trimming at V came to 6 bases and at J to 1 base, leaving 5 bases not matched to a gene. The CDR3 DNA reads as TGTGCCAGCAGGTCCGGGACAGCCCAAGAGACCCAGTACTTC. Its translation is CASRSGTAQETQYF.